The 25 T cell receptor beta chains below come from one sample, sequenced in a study of cytomegalovirus exposure and HLA in healthy donors. This table comes from immunoSEQ multiplex PCR, and its TCRdb copy is limited to in-frame clones, with some not included. The sample contains about 55,000 clones, 75% to 95% of which appear only once. The material sequenced was PBMCs. These receptors all stem from a man between 18 and 29 years old in good health and CMV-seronegative.

This rearrangement joins TRBV6-1 to TRBJ1-5; 7 nucleotides agree with TRBD1. Germline V gives CDR1 MNHNS, CDR2 SASEGT. The CDR3 spans 16 residues. Losses at the gene ends were 0 bases for V and 5 bases for J; bases not matched to a gene: 7. The CDR3, as DNA: TGTGCCAGCAGTGAAGCGCTGGGACAGAGTTATCAGCCCCAGCATTTT. Translated, it gives CASSEALGQSYQPQHF.

The J gene is TRBJ2-3, the V gene TRBV7-3, with 11 bases aligning to TRBD2. CDR3 size: 19 residues. V shed 3 bases and J 0 bases; nucleotides not matched to a gene: 11. Germline CDR1 reads SGHTA; CDR2 reads FQGTGA. The CDR3 DNA sequence: TGTGCCAGCAGCTTGAACCCGGGACTAGCGGTCACTAGCACAGATACGCAGTATTTT. Translation: CASSLNPGLAVTSTDTQYF.

As for this clone: This sample also contains other DNA sequences that code for the same CDR3. The chain has TRBV28 and TRBJ2-7; 11 bases align to TRBD1. Losses at the gene ends were 5 bases for V and 4 bases for J; bases not matched to a gene: 7. Germline CDR1 MDHEN, CDR2 SYDVKM. The CDR3 has 15 amino acids. The CDR3 DNA is TGTGCCAGCAGTCCCCCAGGGACAGGGGGGTACGAGCAGTACTTC. It is translated as CASSPPGTGGYEQYF.

J is TRBJ2-7 and V is TRBV11-2; TRBD1 matches at 7 bases. This CDR3 has 12 amino acids. Trimming at V came to 4 bases and at J to 7 bases, leaving 4 bases not matched to a gene. CDR1 SGHAT and CDR2 FQNNGV come from the germline V gene. CDR3 nucleotides: TGTGCCAGCAGCTCGACAGGGTGGGAGCAGTACTTC. Translating gives CASSSTGWEQYF.

The chain is built from TRBV19 and TRBJ2-2; 7 nucleotides line up with TRBD2. Germline CDR1 and CDR2: LNHDA and SQIVND (reference sequence). The CDR3 extends over 14 amino acids. V trimming: 5 bases; J trimming: 6 bases; junction bases outside the gene matches: 6. The CDR3 bases are TGTGCCAGTAGTTTCGGCGGGAGCCCCGGGGAGCTGTTTTTT. Translating it yields CASSFGGSPGELFF.

V and J are TRBV19 and TRBJ2-7; TRBD2 aligns across 7 bases. There are 14 residues in the CDR3. J was trimmed by 3 bases and V by 1 base; bases with no gene match: 3. Germline V gene data show CDR1 as LNHDA and CDR2 as SQIVND (reference sequence). The CDR3 sequence is CASSIGPSGYEQYF. For the CDR3, the DNA is TGTGCCAGTAGTATAGGCCCTAGCGGCTACGAGCAGTACTTC.

The genes are TRBV2 and TRBJ2-1; D possibly corresponds to TRBD1 (5 bases). Germline V gives CDR1 SNHLY, CDR2 FYNNEI. The CDR3 loop spans 15 amino acids. Between the trimmed V and J ends, which lost 4 bases and 0 bases, there was a span of 10 bases. The CDR3 loop reads CASSVRGASYNEQFF. The CDR3, as DNA: TGTGCCAGCAGTGTAAGGGGCGCCTCCTACAATGAGCAGTTCTTC. Full variable domain (missing parts from reference TRBV2 and TRBJ2-1): EPEVTQTPSHQVTQMGQEVILRCVPISNHLYFYWYRQILGQKVEFLVSFYNNEISEKSEIFDDQFSVERPDGSNFTLKIRSTKLEDSAMYFCASSVRGASYNEQFFGPGTRLTVL.

The rearrangement joins TRBV5-5 to TRBJ2-3, with TRBD2 identical over 8 bases. The CDR3 runs 16 residues. V shed 0 bases and J 2 bases; nucleotides not matched to a gene: 5. Germline CDR1 SGHKS, CDR2 YYEKEE (reference sequence). The DNA of the CDR3 is TGTGCCAGCAGCTTGGGGCTAGCGGGCCTCACAGATACGCAGTATTTT. Its translation is CASSLGLAGLTDTQYF.

This chain uses TRBV5-1 with TRBJ1-2; D is ambiguous. The CDR3 sequence is 12 residues long. Germline-derived CDR1 and CDR2 are SGHRS and YFSETQ. Trimming took 2 bases from V and 8 from J, leaving 10 bases between them. This chain's CDR3 is CASSLGREGYTF. The DNA of the CDR3 is TGCGCCAGCAGCTTAGGACGGGAGGGCTACACCTTC.

This chain connects TRBV5-4 to TRBJ2-7; 9 bases agree with TRBD1. This CDR3 spans 14 amino acids. The V segment lost 4 bases and the J segment 6 bases; nucleotides outside the gene matches: 8. The germline gives CDR1 SGHNT, CDR2 YYREEE (reference sequence). CDR3 DNA sequence: TGTGCCAGCAGCGGTAGGACAGGGGAAGGCGAGCAGTACTTC. It yields the protein CASSGRTGEGEQYF.

The chain joins TRBV9 to TRBJ2-2; D remains unclear. Trimming cost V 7 bases and J 2 bases, with 15 bases left between them. The CDR3 sequence is 15 residues long. The germline V gene has CDR1 SGDLS and CDR2 YYNGEE. CDR3: CASSRGGSNTGELFF. CDR3 DNA: TGTGCCAGCTCACGAGGTGGAAGTAACACCGGGGAGCTGTTTTTT.

The rearrangement uses TRBV28 and TRBJ2-7; 10 bases match TRBD1. Germline V gene data show CDR1 as MDHEN and CDR2 as SYDVKM. The CDR3 is made up of 14 amino acids. V lost 5 bases to trimming and J lost 7 bases; unmatched junction nucleotides: 8. CDR3 amino acids: CASSIGTGVGEQYF. CDR3 DNA sequence: TGTGCCAGCAGTATAGGGACAGGGGTTGGGGAGCAGTACTTC.

The CDR3 protein is CASSLGTSGPYEQYF. CDR3 nucleotide sequence: TGTGCCAGCAGTCTAGGGACTAGCGGGCCATACGAGCAGTACTTC. This chain uses TRBV28 with TRBJ2-7; 12 nucleotides align to TRBD2. The CDR3 extends over 15 amino acids. The J segment lost 4 bases and the V segment lost 5 bases, leaving 6 bases of the junction unmatched. Germline CDR1 reads MDHEN; CDR2 reads SYDVKM.

V is TRBV13 and J is TRBJ1-4, with D hard to call. The germline V gene encodes CDR1 PRHDT and CDR2 FYEKMQ (reference sequence). Trimming removed 0 bases at V and 1 base at J, with 3 bases between. CDR3 size: 14 residues. The CDR3 bases are TGTGCCAGCAGCTTAGGCCGAACTAATGAAAAACTGTTTTTT. It encodes CASSLGRTNEKLFF.

The genes are TRBV6-1 and TRBJ2-4, with D perhaps matching TRBD2 (5 bases). Germline V gene sequence: CDR1 MNHNS, CDR2 SASEGT. V was shortened by 6 bases and J by 0 bases, with 12 bases between the two germline ends. CDR3 length equals 15 residues. CDR3 DNA: TGTGCCAGCAGGTCCGTAGCGATAGCCAAAAACATTCAGTACTTC. This sequence encodes CASRSVAIAKNIQYF.

This chain links TRBV7-9 with TRBJ2-1; TRBD2 is a possible D gene (5 bases). Germline V gives CDR1 SEHNR, CDR2 FQNEAQ (reference sequence). Trimming removed 4 bases from V and 6 bases from J, with 16 bases in between. The CDR3 contains 15 residues. CDR3 bases: TGTGCCAGCAGCTCCCCAATGGACTGGGGCAATGAGCAGTTCTTC. This encodes CASSSPMDWGNEQFF.

J is TRBJ2-7 and V is TRBV30, with 7 bases lining up with TRBD2. V shed 5 bases, J shed 1 base, and the junction held 2 bases outside the gene matches. Germline assignment: CDR1 GTSNPN and CDR2 SVGIG (reference sequence). This CDR3 spans 12 amino acids. The CDR3 loop reads CAWQLASYEQYF. In DNA, the CDR3 is TGTGCCTGGCAACTAGCGTCCTACGAGCAGTACTTC.

CDR3 DNA sequence: TGTGCCAGCAGGACGGACAGTGCAACTAATGAAAAACTGTTTTTT. Its protein is CASRTDSATNEKLFF. The chain recombines TRBV7-2 with TRBJ1-4; D might be TRBD1 (6 bases). Germline CDR1 SGHTA, CDR2 FQGNSA. The CDR3 is 15 amino acids. Deletions cut 6 bases from V and 0 bases from J, with 11 bases between.

The genes are TRBV30 and TRBJ2-7, with 9 bases fitting TRBD1. V dropped 2 bases and J dropped 2; count of bases not matched to a gene: 4. This CDR3 is built from 14 residues. Per germline, CDR1 GTSNPN and CDR2 SVGIG (reference sequence). Here the CDR3 reads CAWSRGTGPYEQYF. CDR3 DNA sequence: TGTGCCTGGAGTAGGGGGACAGGGCCCTACGAGCAGTACTTC.

The genes are TRBV7-9 and TRBJ2-7; D is ambiguous. The ends were cut back, 2 bases at V and 3 bases at J, with 8 bases in the middle. Germline-derived CDR1 and CDR2 are SEHNR and FQNEAQ (reference sequence). The CDR3 extends over 13 amino acids. The CDR3 DNA reads TGTGCCAGCAGCTTATCCTCGGGCTACGAGCAGTACTTC. Its translation: CASSLSSGYEQYF.

This clone was detected only a few times. The V call is TRBV29-1, the J call TRBJ1-1, with D tentatively TRBD1 (5 bases). The CDR3 has 15 residues. Germline CDR1 is SQVTM and CDR2 is ANQGSEA. Trimming cost V 0 bases and J 4 bases, with 15 bases left between them. The CDR3 sequence is CSVEDRGGTTTEAFF. CDR3 DNA sequence: TGCAGCGTTGAAGATCGAGGAGGGACGACCACTGAAGCTTTCTTT. The full variable domain, rest sourced from reference TRBV29-1 and TRBJ1-1, is SAVISQKPSRDICQRGTSLTIQCQVDSQVTMMFWYRQQPGQSLTLIATANQGSEATYESGFVIDKFPISRPNLTFSTLTVSNMSPEDSSIYLCSVEDRGGTTTEAFFGQGTRLTVV.

The V and J genes are TRBV28 and TRBJ2-5; 9 bases line up with TRBD2. Per the germline V gene, CDR1 is MDHEN and CDR2 is SYDVKM. This CDR3 has 12 residues. Trimming took 2 bases from V and 14 from J; bases not matched to a gene: 6. The DNA for the CDR3 is TGTGCCAGCAGTTTACGTGCGGGAGGGCTTTACTTC. This encodes CASSLRAGGLYF.

The sample holds one count of this clone. The chain carries TRBV28 and TRBJ2-3; 7 positions agree with TRBD2. Germline V gene data show CDR1 as MDHEN and CDR2 as SYDVKM. V dropped 2 bases and J dropped 3; count of bases not matched to a gene: 5. CDR3 length: 15 residues. The CDR3 loop is CASSLGTTSTDTQYF. CDR3 DNA: TGTGCCAGCAGTTTAGGGACTACCTCGACAGATACGCAGTATTTT.

The chain uses TRBV14 and TRBJ1-3; the D gene is possibly TRBD1 (5 bases). Per the germline V gene, CDR1 is SGHDN and CDR2 is FVKESK. Between the trimmed V and J ends, which lost 5 bases and 2 bases, there was a span of 13 bases. The CDR3 covers 15 residues. CDR3 coding DNA: TGTGCCAGCAGCGAAGTCGAAGGGGCTGGAAACACCATATATTTT. This encodes CASSEVEGAGNTIYF.

The J gene is TRBJ1-2, the V gene TRBV27; maybe TRBD1 (5 bases). There are 14 residues in the CDR3. V shed 1 base and J shed 4 bases, with 10 bases lying between them. CDR1 and CDR2 from the germline V gene are MNHEY and SMNVEV (reference sequence). CDR3 DNA sequence: TGTGCCAGCAGTTTATACCAGGGTGCCTATGGCTACACCTTC. This codes for CASSLYQGAYGYTF.